These T cell receptor beta chains were read from a single sample in a study of blood T cell repertoires in COVID-19. Using immunoSEQ multiplex PCR, the repertoire was profiled, and TCRdb retains in-frame clones only, with some absent. The table lists some 220,000 clones, approximately 85% of them singletons. Sequencing was done on a sample of peripheral blood. These receptors originate from a middle-aged man with COVID-19, enrolled during active disease. The CDR3 runs from the conserved cysteine through the conserved F or W. Each record gives: V gene, D gene, J gene, clone size, CDR3 protein, CDR3 DNA. A D gene is named only where the DNA matches it firmly. Part of the rows lack a size; the others show once, few, many or a class for expanded clones.

v_gene: TRBV7-2
d_gene: .
j_gene: TRBJ1-3
abundance: .
CDR3aa: CASSLTSGTGNTIYF
CDR3nt: TGTGCCAGCAGCCTCACTTCCGGTACTGGAAACACCATATATTTT

v_gene: TRBV19
d_gene: TRBD1
j_gene: TRBJ1-1
abundance: .
CDR3aa: CASSIAGQGATEAFF
CDR3nt: TGTGCCAGTAGTATTGCAGGACAGGGGGCCACTGAAGCTTTCTTT

v_gene: TRBV7-8
d_gene: TRBD2
j_gene: TRBJ2-5
abundance: .
CDR3aa: CASSQKPASGGAGETQYF
CDR3nt: TGTGCCAGCAGCCAAAAGCCTGCTAGCGGGGGGGCCGGGGAGACCCAGTACTTC

v_gene: TRBV19
d_gene: TRBD1
j_gene: TRBJ1-2
abundance: once
CDR3aa: CASSIYRGNGYTF
CDR3nt: TGTGCCAGTAGTATATACAGGGGGAATGGCTACACCTTC

v_gene: TRBV19
d_gene: .
j_gene: TRBJ1-5
abundance: .
CDR3aa: CASSGRNQPQHF
CDR3nt: TGTGCCAGTAGTGGCAGGAATCAGCCCCAGCATTTT

v_gene: TRBV29-1
d_gene: TRBD1
j_gene: TRBJ1-2
abundance: .
CDR3aa: CSVLTGSNFFYGYTF
CDR3nt: TGCAGCGTCCTGACAGGGTCAAATTTCTTCTATGGCTACACCTTC

v_gene: TRBV5-1
d_gene: TRBD1
j_gene: TRBJ1-2
abundance: .
CDR3aa: CASSETTGGYGYTF
CDR3nt: TGCGCCAGCAGCGAGACGACAGGGGGGTATGGCTACACCTTC

v_gene: TRBV5-1
d_gene: .
j_gene: TRBJ2-2
abundance: .
CDR3aa: CASSEVSGFTGELFF
CDR3nt: TGCGCCAGCAGCGAGGTTTCCGGTTTTACCGGGGAGCTGTTTTTT

v_gene: TRBV20-1
d_gene: .
j_gene: TRBJ2-1
abundance: .
CDR3aa: CSASGQFYNEQFF
CDR3nt: TGCAGTGCTAGTGGACAGTTTTACAATGAGCAGTTCTTC

v_gene: TRBV5-1
d_gene: TRBD1
j_gene: TRBJ2-5
abundance: .
CDR3aa: CASSFGDREETQYF
CDR3nt: TGCGCCAGCAGCTTCGGAGACAGGGAAGAGACCCAGTACTTC

v_gene: TRBV19
d_gene: .
j_gene: TRBJ2-5
abundance: .
CDR3aa: CASSMIRGETQYF
CDR3nt: TGTGCCAGTAGTATGATCAGGGGAGAGACCCAGTACTTC

v_gene: TRBV5-1
d_gene: .
j_gene: TRBJ1-1
abundance: .
CDR3aa: CASSWGGEGTEAFF
CDR3nt: TGCGCCAGCAGCTGGGGAGGGGAAGGCACTGAAGCTTTCTTT

v_gene: TRBV7-9
d_gene: .
j_gene: TRBJ1-6
abundance: .
CDR3aa: CASSLAGSHNSPLHF
CDR3nt: TGTGCCAGCAGCTTAGCAGGGAGTCATAATTCACCCCTCCACTTT

v_gene: TRBV18
d_gene: .
j_gene: TRBJ2-1
abundance: .
CDR3aa: CASSPSVRNEQFF
CDR3nt: TGTGCCAGCTCACCATCGGTCCGCAATGAGCAGTTCTTC

v_gene: TRBV9
d_gene: .
j_gene: TRBJ2-6
abundance: .
CDR3aa: CASSVVGGRGANVLTF
CDR3nt: TGTGCCAGCAGCGTAGTTGGAGGGCGAGGGGCCAACGTCCTGACTTTC

v_gene: TRBV11-1
d_gene: .
j_gene: TRBJ2-3
abundance: .
CDR3aa: CASSFGGGTDTQYF
CDR3nt: TGTGCCAGCAGCTTTGGCGGGGGCACAGATACGCAGTATTTT

v_gene: TRBV4-3
d_gene: .
j_gene: TRBJ1-5
abundance: .
CDR3aa: CASSQDPQGGSNQPQHF
CDR3nt: TGCGCCAGCAGCCAAGATCCCCAGGGCGGTAGCAATCAGCCCCAGCATTTT

v_gene: TRBV5-4
d_gene: TRBD1
j_gene: TRBJ2-7
abundance: few
CDR3aa: CASSLTGQSSYEQYF
CDR3nt: TGTGCCAGCAGCCTGACAGGGCAAAGCTCCTACGAGCAGTACTTC

v_gene: TRBV6-5
d_gene: .
j_gene: TRBJ2-5
abundance: .
CDR3aa: CASSYSMTAKETQYF
CDR3nt: TGTGCCAGCAGTTACTCCATGACAGCCAAAGAGACCCAGTACTTC

v_gene: TRBV6-5
d_gene: .
j_gene: TRBJ1-5
abundance: .
CDR3aa: CASRTGGNQPQHF
CDR3nt: TGTGCCAGCAGGACCGGGGGCAATCAGCCCCAGCATTTT

v_gene: TRBV18
d_gene: .
j_gene: TRBJ1-4
abundance: .
CDR3aa: CASSLTNFRGELFF
CDR3nt: TGTGCCAGCTCACTCACAAACTTTCGCGGGGAACTGTTTTTT

v_gene: TRBV23-1
d_gene: .
j_gene: TRBJ1-1
abundance: once
CDR3aa: CASSQNRAGERGRGTEAFF
CDR3nt: TGCGCCAGCAGTCAAAATAGGGCAGGGGAAAGGGGAAGGGGCACTGAAGCTTTCTTT

v_gene: TRBV15
d_gene: TRBD1
j_gene: TRBJ2-7
abundance: .
CDR3aa: CATSKGQEVSYEQYF
CDR3nt: TGTGCCACCAGCAAAGGACAGGAAGTTTCCTACGAGCAGTACTTC

v_gene: TRBV2
d_gene: .
j_gene: TRBJ1-6
abundance: .
CDR3aa: CASRSQGNYNSPLHF
CDR3nt: TGTGCCAGCAGATCCCAGGGGAACTATAATTCACCCCTCCACTTT

v_gene: TRBV4-3
d_gene: .
j_gene: TRBJ1-2
abundance: .
CDR3aa: CASSQVLAQGDSGYTF
CDR3nt: TGCGCCAGCAGCCAAGTCTTAGCACAGGGTGACTCTGGCTACACCTTC

v_gene: TRBV7-6
d_gene: .
j_gene: TRBJ2-2
abundance: .
CDR3aa: CASTLMVANTGELFF
CDR3nt: TGTGCCAGCACCCTAATGGTAGCGAACACCGGGGAGCTGTTTTTT

v_gene: TRBV19
d_gene: .
j_gene: TRBJ1-1
abundance: .
CDR3aa: CASRIFTGYTEAFF
CDR3nt: TGTGCCAGTAGGATATTTACAGGCTACACTGAAGCTTTCTTT

v_gene: TRBV6-2/TRBV6-3
d_gene: .
j_gene: TRBJ2-7
abundance: .
CDR3aa: CASSYRLSEQYF
CDR3nt: TGTGCCAGCAGTTACCGGTTGTCGGAGCAGTACTTC

v_gene: TRBV19
d_gene: .
j_gene: TRBJ2-7
abundance: .
CDR3aa: CASSPTLAVYEQYF
CDR3nt: TGTGCCAGTAGTCCCACCTTAGCAGTCTACGAGCAGTACTTC

v_gene: TRBV18
d_gene: .
j_gene: TRBJ2-1
abundance: .
CDR3aa: CASSSGTSSYNEQFF
CDR3nt: TGTGCCAGCTCCTCTGGGACATCCTCCTACAATGAGCAGTTCTTC

v_gene: TRBV6-6
d_gene: .
j_gene: TRBJ2-7
abundance: .
CDR3aa: CASSYGGLHSYEQYF
CDR3nt: TGTGCCAGCAGTTATGGGGGACTCCACTCCTACGAGCAGTACTTC

v_gene: TRBV27
d_gene: .
j_gene: TRBJ2-7
abundance: .
CDR3aa: CASSFSGHFYEQYF
CDR3nt: TGTGCCAGCAGTTTTTCAGGACACTTCTACGAGCAGTACTTC

v_gene: TRBV30
d_gene: TRBD1
j_gene: TRBJ2-7
abundance: .
CDR3aa: CAWKPRDRAYEQYF
CDR3nt: TGTGCCTGGAAACCCCGGGACAGGGCCTACGAGCAGTACTTC

v_gene: TRBV2
d_gene: .
j_gene: TRBJ1-1
abundance: few
CDR3aa: CASSDGARGTEAFF
CDR3nt: TGTGCCAGCAGTGATGGGGCTAGGGGTACTGAAGCTTTCTTT

v_gene: TRBV18
d_gene: .
j_gene: TRBJ1-5
abundance: .
CDR3aa: CASSPQSGGNQPQHF
CDR3nt: TGTGCCAGCTCACCACAATCCGGGGGCAATCAGCCCCAGCATTTT

v_gene: TRBV4-2
d_gene: TRBD1
j_gene: TRBJ2-7
abundance: .
CDR3aa: CASSQSGDSYEQYF
CDR3nt: TGTGCCAGCAGCCAGTCCGGGGACAGCTACGAGCAGTACTTC

v_gene: TRBV5-1
d_gene: .
j_gene: TRBJ2-7
abundance: .
CDR3aa: CASSFGQFRFPSLEQYF
CDR3nt: TGCGCCAGCAGCTTTGGCCAGTTCAGATTCCCGTCCCTCGAGCAGTACTTC

v_gene: TRBV12-3/TRBV12-4
d_gene: .
j_gene: TRBJ1-5
abundance: .
CDR3aa: CASSSDRNQPQHF
CDR3nt: TGTGCCAGCAGCTCAGACAGGAATCAGCCCCAGCATTTT

v_gene: TRBV18
d_gene: .
j_gene: TRBJ2-2
abundance: .
CDR3aa: CASSPDGGATGELFF
CDR3nt: TGTGCCAGCTCACCGGACGGAGGGGCCACCGGGGAGCTGTTTTTT

v_gene: TRBV11-3
d_gene: TRBD2
j_gene: TRBJ2-5
abundance: .
CDR3aa: CASSLNGGGETQYF
CDR3nt: TGTGCCAGCAGCTTAAACGGCGGGGGAGAGACCCAGTACTTC

v_gene: TRBV27
d_gene: TRBD1
j_gene: TRBJ2-1
abundance: once
CDR3aa: CASSLGTGGRNEQFF
CDR3nt: TGTGCCAGCAGTTTGGGGACAGGGGGTAGAAATGAGCAGTTCTTC

v_gene: TRBV5-1
d_gene: TRBD1
j_gene: TRBJ2-6
abundance: .
CDR3aa: CASSLTGAGANVLTF
CDR3nt: TGCGCCAGCAGCTTGACAGGGGCTGGGGCCAACGTCCTGACTTTC

v_gene: TRBV18
d_gene: .
j_gene: TRBJ1-5
abundance: .
CDR3aa: CASSPGGNRNQPQHF
CDR3nt: TGTGCCAGCTCACCGGGAGGTAATCGCAATCAGCCCCAGCATTTT

v_gene: TRBV10-3
d_gene: TRBD2
j_gene: TRBJ2-1
abundance: .
CDR3aa: CAISGEGNEQFF
CDR3nt: TGTGCCATCAGTGGGGAGGGCAATGAGCAGTTCTTC

v_gene: TRBV19
d_gene: TRBD2
j_gene: TRBJ2-1
abundance: .
CDR3aa: CASRVREEVVGEQFF
CDR3nt: TGTGCCAGTAGGGTCCGGGAGGAGGTTGTAGGTGAGCAGTTCTTC